This entry concerns a single TCR beta chain. This entry comes from a study of blood T cells in healthy people across ages. CDR1 and CDR2 (germline): KGHSH, LQKENI. The CDR3 loop spans 13 amino acids. V was clipped by 4 bases and J by 2 bases, with 8 bases between them. A second roughly 7 to 12 cycle PCR used barcoded and J-beta primers. TCRdb re-derived calls from the 5' RACE reads in MiXCR, one entry per CDR3 protein. The profile shows roughly 680,000 distinct CDR3 sequences, around 48% of them singletons. J is TRBJ2-5 and V is TRBV18; D is perhaps TRBD1 (5 bases). The sequencing input was blood. This TCR came from a woman aged 55 to 70 in good health. CDR3 coding DNA: TGTGCCAGCTCACTACAGGCTCAAGAGACCCAGTACTTC. Its translation: CASSLQAQETQYF.